The entry below gives a single TCR beta chain sequence along with its context. The data stem from a study of beta chain features in type 1 diabetes. Sequenced material consisted of expressed TCRB transcripts (all of the isolated RNA was reverse transcribed). Repertoires were generated with immunoSEQ multiplex PCR, while TCRdb's copy carries only in-frame clones and drops some. The repertoire holds a few hundred thousand clones, with roughly 16% as singletons. The junction had 10 bases not matched to a gene; V was cut back by 6 bases and J by 9 bases. CDR3 length equals 15 residues. CDR1 is ENHRY, CDR2 SYGVKD, per germline.

The J gene is TRBJ2-1, the V gene TRBV10-3, with 11 bases lining up with TRBD1. Sequenced: naive CD4+ T cells from blood. This TCR came from a woman under 30 in good health. CDR3 loop: CAISPGTGGMGEQFF. As DNA, the CDR3 is TGTGCCATCAGCCCCGGGACAGGGGGTATGGGTGAGCAGTTCTTC.